Each of the 18 T cell receptor beta chains below was sequenced from the same sample in a study of blood T cell repertoires in COVID-19 (dated by TCRdb to about 2020). The method was the immunoSEQ multiplex PCR assay. TCRdb took over this immuneACCESS table, retaining in-frame rearrangements with V and J assigned. Such tables are incomplete; in checked studies, under half of the missing clones stem from an unresolved V gene, and the remainder is unexplained. The sample table records about 220,000 clones; approximately 84% of these occur just once. The top ten clones comprise 3% of the sample. Sample: peripheral blood. These receptors all come from a woman aged 25 to 45 who had recovered from COVID-19.

The chain carries TRBV6-5 and TRBJ2-5; 9 nucleotides align to TRBD1. Germline loops: CDR1 MNHEY, CDR2 SVGAGI. The CDR3 spans 15 residues. V lost 5 bases, J lost 4 bases, and 8 bases stayed unmatched. The CDR3 DNA reads as TGTGCCAGCAGTCACGGACAGGGGACCCTAGAGACCCAGTACTTC. It is translated as CASSHGQGTLETQYF.

The gene calls are TRBV25-1 and TRBJ1-1, with D perhaps matching TRBD1 (6 bases). CDR1 is MGHDK, CDR2 SYGVNS, per germline. The CDR3 loop spans 11 amino acids. Trimming removed 7 bases from V and 6 bases from J, with 9 bases in between. The CDR3 DNA is TGTGCCAGCAAGACAGGCTCTGAAGCTTTCTTT. Translation gives CASKTGSEAFF. The full variable domain, in which reference TRBV25-1 and TRBJ1-1 provide the parts outside the CDR3, is EADIYQTPRYLVIGTGKKITLECSQTMGHDKMYWYQQDPGMELHLIHYSYGVNSTEKGDLSSESTVSRIRTEHFPLTLESARPSHTSQYLCASKTGSEAFFGQGTRLTVV.

The chain employs TRBV2 and TRBJ2-7; TRBD1 matches 12 bases. The germline V gene encodes CDR1 SNHLY and CDR2 FYNNEI. This CDR3 region has 16 residues. Trimming removed 2 bases from V and 6 bases from J; junction bases left unmatched: 8. Written as DNA, the CDR3 is TGTGCCAGCAGTGAATCTGCCGGGACAGGGGGCCTCGAGCAGTACTTC. Amino acids: CASSESAGTGGLEQYF.

This clone appeared once. Other DNA sequences in this specimen translate into the identical CDR3. V is TRBV5-1 and J is TRBJ2-7; 8 bases are a match to TRBD1. CDR3 size: 16 residues. CDR1 and CDR2 from the germline V gene are SGHRS and YFSETQ. The V segment lost 0 bases and the J segment 2 bases; nucleotides outside the gene matches: 7. The CDR3 DNA sequence: TGCGCCAGCAGCTTGGGAGGACAGGGTCTAACCTACGAGCAGTACTTC. Protein product: CASSLGGQGLTYEQYF.

CDR3: CASSRSTGTDHREQYF. For the CDR3, the DNA is TGCGCCAGCAGCCGATCTACCGGGACAGACCACCGGGAGCAGTACTTC. The J gene is TRBJ2-7, the V gene TRBV4-1; 7 bases map to TRBD1. With 4 bases clipped from V and 7 bases from J, the junction kept 16 bases outside the gene matches. This CDR3 region has 16 residues. The germline V gene encodes CDR1 MGHRA and CDR2 YSYEKL.

The chain is built from TRBV6-6 and TRBJ2-4; TRBD2 matches 8 bases. Trimming at V came to 6 bases and at J to 8 bases, leaving 9 bases not matched to a gene. The CDR3 totals 14 residues. Germline assignment: CDR1 MNHNY and CDR2 SVGAGI (reference sequence). The CDR3 loop reads CASSPRAGAYIQYF. Written as DNA, the CDR3 is TGTGCCAGCAGCCCCAGAGCGGGAGCTTACATTCAGTACTTC.

V and J are TRBV12-3 or TRBV12-4 and TRBJ2-5, with TRBD1 as a possible D gene (5 bases). V dropped 8 bases and J dropped 5 bases, with 12 bases sitting between them. The CDR3 extends over 12 amino acids. For the CDR3, the DNA is TGTGCCAGCGGAATCAGGGTTGAGACCCAGTACTTC. Protein sequence: CASGIRVETQYF.

The chain joins TRBV19 to TRBJ1-3; D is perhaps TRBD1 (6 bases). CDR3 size: 16 residues. Germline loops: CDR1 LNHDA, CDR2 SQIVND (reference sequence). V was cut by 3 bases and J by 2 bases, with 14 bases left in between. The CDR3 loop reads CASSIYPGDPGNTIYF. The CDR3 DNA reads TGTGCCAGTAGTATTTACCCAGGGGACCCTGGAAACACCATATATTTT.

This clone was observed a few times. The genes are TRBV4-1 and TRBJ1-5; 7 positions agree with TRBD1. Germline V gene data show CDR1 as MGHRA and CDR2 as YSYEKL. This CDR3 region has 16 residues. V dropped 0 bases and J dropped 6; count of bases not matched to a gene: 8. CDR3 in amino acids: CASSQDRWDSLQPQHF. In DNA form, the CDR3 reads TGCGCCAGCAGCCAAGATCGGTGGGACAGCCTTCAGCCCCAGCATTTT.

The chain employs TRBV7-3 and TRBJ2-3; 7 bases fit TRBD2. The germline V gene encodes CDR1 SGHTA and CDR2 FQGTGA. J lost 3 bases, V lost 0 bases, and 9 bases had no gene match. The CDR3 runs 17 residues. CDR3 coding DNA: TGTGCCAGCAGCTTAACGGGGTCTAGCGGAGTTACAGATACGCAGTATTTT. Its translation: CASSLTGSSGVTDTQYF.

This chain connects TRBV28 to TRBJ1-2; D unresolved. V lost 11 bases, J lost 7 bases, and 17 bases lay in between. The CDR3 loop spans 12 amino acids. Germline V gene sequence: CDR1 MDHEN, CDR2 SYDVKM. The CDR3 sequence: CAGKSGVGGYTF. CDR3 coding DNA: TGTGCCGGAAAAAGCGGGGTTGGTGGCTACACCTTC.

This clone appeared a single time. The chain uses TRBV3-1 (or the pseudogene TRBV3-2) and TRBJ2-3; D call uncertain. Trimming took off 0 bases at V and 9 bases at J, with 7 bases between the two ends. Germline V gene lookup returns CDR1 LGHDT and CDR2 YNNKEL (reference sequence). The CDR3 loop spans 12 amino acids. The DNA for the CDR3 is TGTGCCAGCAGCCAAGATCGTCTAACGCAGTATTTT. Translation: CASSQDRLTQYF.

This sequence joins TRBV19 and TRBJ1-5; no clear D gene. This CDR3 is 13 amino acids long. V was pared by 8 bases and J by 0 bases, with 8 bases between. The germline V gene has CDR1 LNHDA and CDR2 SQIVND (reference sequence). CDR3 amino acids: CASRRGSNQPQHF. The CDR3 DNA reads TGTGCCAGTCGTCGGGGTAGCAATCAGCCCCAGCATTTT.

The CDR3 here is CATSDLKQGASTEAFF. Written as DNA, the CDR3 is TGTGCCACCAGTGATTTGAAGCAGGGGGCGAGCACTGAAGCTTTCTTT. V usage is TRBV24-1 and J usage is TRBJ1-1, with 8 nucleotides matching TRBD1. This CDR3 spans 16 amino acids. With V trimmed by 0 bases and J by 4 bases, 6 bases remained unmatched. CDR1 is KGHDR and CDR2 is SFDVKD in the germline V gene.

This clone counts as medium-sized. This rearrangement joins TRBV27 to TRBJ1-1, with 8 bases matching TRBD1. J lost 3 bases, V lost 5 bases, and 5 bases had no gene match. The CDR3 runs 14 residues. CDR1 and CDR2 (germline): MNHEY, SMNVEV (reference sequence). CDR3 in amino acids: CASSPTGGYTEAFF. The CDR3 DNA is TGTGCCAGCAGTCCCACAGGGGGGTACACTGAAGCTTTCTTT.

V usage is TRBV10-1 and J usage is TRBJ2-1, with 12 bases aligning to TRBD2. With 6 bases clipped from V and 6 bases from J, the junction kept 6 bases outside the gene matches. CDR1 and CDR2 (germline): WNHNN, SYGVQD (reference sequence). The CDR3 has 15 amino acids. The CDR3 loop is CASSPGLAGLNEQFF. DNA of the CDR3: TGCGCCAGCAGCCCCGGACTAGCGGGACTCAATGAGCAGTTCTTC.

V is TRBV5-5 and J is TRBJ2-2; D is unresolved. The V gene's germline CDR1 is SGHKS and CDR2 YYEKEE (reference sequence). The CDR3 loop spans 14 amino acids. V was trimmed by 3 bases and J by 0 bases, leaving 6 bases between them. In DNA form, the CDR3 reads TGTGCCAGCAGCTCGGGTCCGAACACCGGGGAGCTGTTTTTT. This encodes CASSSGPNTGELFF.

The rearrangement uses TRBV29-1 and TRBJ2-2; 7 bases are a match to TRBD2. J gave up 8 bases and V 8 bases, and 11 bases lay outside the gene matches. Germline CDR1 and CDR2: SQVTM and ANQGSEA. CDR3 length equals 13 residues. The CDR3, as DNA: TGCAGCATCACTAGCGCCTACCAAGGGGAGCTGTTTTTT. Protein: CSITSAYQGELFF.